What follows are 11 T cell receptor beta chains derived from one specimen sequenced in a study of patients and donors after allogeneic stem cell transplantation. Each CDR3 protein is one row after TCRdb ran MiXCR on the RT-PCR reads. The sample consists of about 200,000 distinct CDR3 sequences, around two fifths of them appearing once. Sequencing was performed on blood, either unsorted or a sorted T cell fraction (not recorded which). The receptors shown here come from a human donor who was either an allogeneic HSCT recipient or a stem cell or donor lymphocyte infusion donor (not recorded which). It is not recorded whose cells these are; they may come from a transplant donor.

This rearrangement joins TRBV12-3 or TRBV12-4 to TRBJ2-2, with 8 bases that match TRBD2. The CDR3 runs to 14 residues. V lost 2 bases to trimming and J lost 12 bases; unmatched junction nucleotides: 8. The CDR3 region has the DNA TGTGCCAGCAGTTTAACGGGGGGGCGAGGAAAGCTGTTTTTT. Amino acids: CASSLTGGRGKLFF.

The chain uses TRBV5-1 and TRBJ1-1, with D maybe TRBD1 (5 bases). Germline CDR1 SGHRS, CDR2 YFSETQ. Trimming took 3 bases from V and 5 from J, leaving 11 bases between them. CDR3 length: 13 residues. Here the CDR3 reads CASSSMGQTEAFF. The CDR3 DNA is TGCGCCAGCAGCTCGATGGGGCAAACTGAAGCTTTCTTT.

The chain uses TRBV5-1 and TRBJ1-6; D is ambiguous. From germline, CDR1 is SGHRS and CDR2 YFSETQ. V was cut by 1 base and J by 8 bases, with 7 bases left in between. The length of the CDR3 is 13 residues. CDR3: CASSLREDSPLHF. CDR3 bases: TGCGCCAGCAGCTTGAGGGAGGATTCACCCCTCCACTTT.

This clonotype was counted a few times. The chain recombines TRBV7-2 with TRBJ1-5; possibly TRBD1 for D (5 bases). Germline V gene data show CDR1 as SGHTA and CDR2 as FQGNSA. The CDR3 length is 16 residues. Trimming left V 2 bases short and J 2 bases short, with 13 bases between. The chain's CDR3 is CASSLIFQGGNQPQHF. The CDR3, as DNA: TGTGCCAGCAGCTTAATATTCCAGGGCGGCAATCAGCCCCAGCATTTT.

This clonotype has more than one count but fewer than ten. This chain links TRBV3-1 with TRBJ1-2; TRBD1 might be the D (5 bases). Germline V CDR1 and CDR2: LGHDT, YNNKEL (reference sequence). The CDR3 sequence is 15 residues long. The V end lost 1 base, the J end lost 8 bases, and 17 bases lay between the germline ends. CDR3 nucleotides: TGTGCCAGCAGCCAAGGGATTGGCGTGGGGGTCGGCTACACCTTC. Amino acids: CASSQGIGVGVGYTF.

The chain has TRBV28 and TRBJ2-7; TRBD1 might be the D (5 bases). The CDR3 sequence is 15 residues long. Germline assignment: CDR1 MDHEN and CDR2 SYDVKM. V was cut by 1 base and J by 2 bases, with 12 bases left in between. The CDR3 nucleotides read TGTGCCAGCAGTTTATCGTCAGGGCGTCCCTACGAGCAGTACTTC. Translating gives CASSLSSGRPYEQYF. The entire variable domain, with the rest obtained from reference TRBV28 and TRBJ2-7, is as follows: DVKVTQSSRYLVKRTGEKVFLECVQDMDHENMFWYRQDPGLGLRLIYFSYDVKMKEKGDIPEGYSVSREKKERFSLILESASTNQTSMYLCASSLSSGRPYEQYFGPGTRLTVT.

The J gene is TRBJ2-7, the V gene TRBV4-1, with 9 bases lining up with TRBD1. Trimming took 5 bases from V and 6 from J; bases not matched to a gene: 5. The length of the CDR3 is 13 residues. Germline values: CDR1 MGHRA, CDR2 YSYEKL. CDR3 in amino acids: CASSWDRALEQYF. CDR3 coding DNA: TGCGCCAGCAGCTGGGACAGGGCGCTCGAGCAGTACTTC.

This clonotype was counted only a few times. V usage is TRBV6-6 and J usage is TRBJ1-6; no definite D call. This CDR3 contains 16 residues. Germline assignment: CDR1 MNHNY and CDR2 SVGAGI (reference sequence). Trimming stripped 0 bases from V and 5 bases from J, with 11 bases between. The CDR3 DNA reads as TGTGCCAGCAGTTACTCGACACAAGCTAATAATTCACCCCTCCACTTT. It is translated as CASSYSTQANNSPLHF.

This clonotype was observed a single time. This chain links TRBV5-1 with TRBJ2-4; TRBD1 matches 9 bases. The CDR3 loop spans 14 amino acids. Unmatched junction bases numbered 5, after V lost 4 bases and J lost 6 bases. Germline CDR1 is SGHRS and CDR2 is YFSETQ. Here the CDR3 DNA reads TGCGCCAGCAGCCTCCCGGACAGGGGAAACATTCAGTACTTC. As protein: CASSLPDRGNIQYF.

In its sample, this clonotype was seen a few times. The chain is built from TRBV6-1 and TRBJ2-5; 8 bases are a match to TRBD1. The CDR3 is 15 amino acids. The trim removed 2 bases at V and 3 bases at J, leaving 5 bases unmatched. Looked up from germline, CDR1 is MNHNS and CDR2 is SASEGT. CDR3 sequence reads: CASSELWTGKETQYF. Written as DNA, the CDR3 is TGTGCCAGCAGTGAACTATGGACAGGGAAAGAGACCCAGTACTTC.

The J gene is TRBJ2-4, the V gene TRBV28; tentatively, D is TRBD1 or TRBD2 (7 bases each). V dropped 5 bases and J dropped 0 bases, with 14 bases sitting between them. Germline loops: CDR1 MDHEN, CDR2 SYDVKM. This CDR3 is built from 16 residues. CDR3 in DNA: TGTGCCAGCAGTAGACAGGGAGGGCTAGCCAAAAACATTCAGTACTTC. It specifies CASSRQGGLAKNIQYF.